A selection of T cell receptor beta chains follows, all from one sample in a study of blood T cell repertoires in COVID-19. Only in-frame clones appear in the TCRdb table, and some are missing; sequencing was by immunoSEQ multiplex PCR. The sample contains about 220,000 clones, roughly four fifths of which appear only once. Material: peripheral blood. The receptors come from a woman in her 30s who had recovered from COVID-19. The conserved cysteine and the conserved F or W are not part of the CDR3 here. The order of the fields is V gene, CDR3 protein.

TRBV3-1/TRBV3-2,ASSQVLSGPSYNEQF
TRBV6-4,ASSDTGQGYNEQF
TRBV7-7,ASSLRRDTEAF
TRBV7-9,ASSISGRGYEQY
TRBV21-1,ASSEVRVGANVLT
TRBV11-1,ASSFTSGSVYNEQF
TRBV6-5,ASSYRGLAPTQY
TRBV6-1,ASSERDIYEQY
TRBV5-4,ASSLRGRADTDTQY
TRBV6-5,ASSYMREGPRDEQF
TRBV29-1,SVEFRQGLGNEQF
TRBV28,ASSLIRQGRTGELF
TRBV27,ASSWGGNTEAF
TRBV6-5,ASSYTLAGTALGYT
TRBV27,ASSQRLSWGRTDTQY
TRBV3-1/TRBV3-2,ASSRLGNSYEQY
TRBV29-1,SVIRGLTYEQY
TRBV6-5,ASSPGLAGSEQY
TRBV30,AWSSGQSNQPQH
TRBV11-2,ASSASRGLNTEAF
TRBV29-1,SVGEGTANEKLF
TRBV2,ASSATLLNYGYT
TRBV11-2,ASSLEAVRNTEAF
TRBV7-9,ASSPDGQGAGYEQY
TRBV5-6,ASSLTNQPQH
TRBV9,ASSVTGQGYNEQF
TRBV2,ASDGTGTYEQY
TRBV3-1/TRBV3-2,ASSQDWSGKSNQPQH
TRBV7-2,ASSLAREHNEQF
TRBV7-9,ASSLMGTGFYEQY
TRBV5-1,ASSLTGGQTQY
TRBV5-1,ASRELAGDTYEQY
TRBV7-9,ASSPGLAGTGEQY
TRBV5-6,ASSPGQGDEQY
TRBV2,ASSGVVAGQNIQY
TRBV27,ASSLAKGPYEQY
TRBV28,ASSPPPGSNQPQH
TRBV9,ASSVIPEPDTQY
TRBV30,AWRPQGGGAYEQY
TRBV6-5,ASSTTADTQY
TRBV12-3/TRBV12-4,ASGLAGNEQF
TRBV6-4,ASSEGPGTDTQY
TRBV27,ASSSDRSTDTQY
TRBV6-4,ASSEFGTGPYEQY
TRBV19,ASSIGQGMNTGELF
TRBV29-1,SVGQGVSREQY
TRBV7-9,ASSLGSPESSTRIQY
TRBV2,ASSEIGTNSYNEQF
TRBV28,ASRSTVNTEAF
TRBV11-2,ASSLVGSQPQH
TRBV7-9,ASSGRLAGDFGEQF
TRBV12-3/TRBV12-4,ASGGGSTDTQY
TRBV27,ASSITQGLRGDTQY
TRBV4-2,ASSQDERHNQPQH
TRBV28,ASRAQGRNEQF